The next 32 T cell receptor beta chains were all read from a single sample in a study of PD-1 blockade in mismatch repair-deficient tumors. These TCRs are of unknown antigen specificity. Time point reported: approximately nine-day in vitro stimulation with candidate mutation-associated neoantigen peptide 1. TCRdb keeps only in-frame clones here, not all; method: immunoSEQ multiplex PCR. The sample contains about 9,200 clones, more than 75% of which appear only once. Sample: cells cultured in vitro, taken from a patient treated with pembrolizumab. The receptor source for this set is an adult with mismatch repair-deficient cancer.

This chain uses TRBV6-6 with TRBJ2-2; 7 nucleotides align to TRBD1. Germline CDR1 and CDR2: MNHNY and SVGAGI (reference sequence). With V trimmed by 6 bases and J by 6 bases, 4 bases remained unmatched. The CDR3 loop spans 13 amino acids. CDR3 amino acids: CASSPTGAGELFF. CDR3 coding DNA: TGTGCCAGCAGCCCCACAGGGGCCGGGGAGCTGTTTTTT.

The V call is TRBV7-2, the J call TRBJ2-7, with D perhaps TRBD2 (6 bases). The CDR3 loop spans 15 amino acids. Germline lookup yields CDR1 SGHTA and CDR2 FQGNSA. V dropped 5 bases and J dropped 3 bases, with 17 bases sitting between them. This chain's CDR3 is CASSPRLVSGYEQYF. In DNA, the CDR3 is TGTGCCAGCAGCCCTCGGTTGGTTAGCGGCTACGAGCAGTACTTC. Based on the CDR3 plus reference TRBV7-2 and TRBJ2-7, the full variable domain is GAGVSQSPSNKVTEKGKDVELRCDPISGHTALYWYRQSLGQGLEFLIYFQGNSAPDKSGLPSDRFSAERTGGSVSTLTIQRTQQEDSAVYLCASSPRLVSGYEQYFGPGTRLTVT.

This rearrangement joins TRBV4-2 to TRBJ2-1; TRBD2 agrees at 8 bases. The CDR3 runs to 13 residues. Per germline, CDR1 LGHNA and CDR2 YNFKEQ. The ends lost 4 bases at V and 10 bases at J; junction bases unmatched: 6. CDR3 in amino acids: CASSPPGTREQFF. The CDR3 nucleotides read TGTGCCAGCAGCCCCCCCGGGACTAGGGAGCAGTTCTTC.

The gene calls are TRBV10-2 and TRBJ2-1; D might be TRBD2 (6 bases). CDR1 WSHSY and CDR2 SAAADI come from the germline V gene. The V gene lost 8 bases and the J gene lost 3 bases, with 23 bases spanning the gap. This CDR3 has 17 residues. As DNA, the CDR3 is TGCGCCAGCTTTCCCCTACCCACGACTAGTAACTACAATGAGCAGTTCTTC. This encodes CASFPLPTTSNYNEQFF.

V and J are TRBV6-5 and TRBJ1-5, with D hard to call. The CDR3 has 13 residues. V gave up 0 bases and J gave up 6 bases, with 6 bases separating them. The germline CDR1 and CDR2 sequences are MNHEY and SVGAGI. The CDR3 bases are TGTGCCAGCAGTTACTCGAAATCTCAGCCCCAGCATTTT. This sequence encodes CASSYSKSQPQHF.

The chain carries TRBV7-8 and TRBJ1-5; D call uncertain. In germline, CDR1 is SGHVS, CDR2 FQNEAQ. The CDR3 length is 12 residues. V was shortened by 5 bases and J by 0 bases, with 2 bases between the two germline ends. In DNA form, the CDR3 reads TGTGCCAGCAGCCGTAGCAATCAGCCCCAGCATTTT. This codes for CASSRSNQPQHF.

This rearrangement joins TRBV4-1 to TRBJ1-5; 10 bases map to TRBD1. This CDR3 spans 17 amino acids. V dropped 0 bases and J dropped 4; count of bases not matched to a gene: 6. CDR1 MGHRA and CDR2 YSYEKL come from the germline V gene. The DNA for the CDR3 is TGCGCCAGCAGCCAAGAAGGAGTGGGACAGGGGAATCAGCCCCAGCATTTT. It is translated as CASSQEGVGQGNQPQHF.

The CDR3 region is CASSLNQLNEQFF. CDR3 DNA sequence: TGTGCCAGCAGTTTAAATCAGCTGAATGAGCAGTTCTTC. V usage is TRBV27 and J usage is TRBJ2-1; D is unclear. V was pared by 2 bases and J by 7 bases, with 9 bases between. Germline assignment: CDR1 MNHEY and CDR2 SMNVEV (reference sequence). The CDR3 sequence is 13 residues long.

The chain couples TRBV7-3 to TRBJ1-6; 9 positions match TRBD1. V lost 3 bases and J lost 8; bases outside the gene matches: 2. The CDR3 consists of 14 residues. Germline CDR1 and CDR2: SGHTA and FQGTGA. The DNA for the CDR3 is TGTGCCAGCAGCTTGACAGGGGGGGATTCACCCCTCCACTTT. Residues: CASSLTGGDSPLHF.

The chain combines TRBV7-9 with TRBJ2-7, with 7 bases matching TRBD1. J gave up 1 base and V 5 bases, and 11 bases lay outside the gene matches. The CDR3 contains 16 residues. The germline gives CDR1 SEHNR, CDR2 FQNEAQ (reference sequence). CDR3 residues: CASSKGEGASSYEQYF. In nucleotides, the CDR3 is TGTGCCAGCAGCAAAGGAGAGGGGGCCTCATCCTACGAGCAGTACTTC.

The chain is built from TRBV5-1 and TRBJ2-2, with D hard to call. Trimming took 0 bases from V and 5 from J, leaving 5 bases between them. The CDR3 consists of 13 residues. Per germline, CDR1 SGHRS and CDR2 YFSETQ. The CDR3 sequence is CASSLVVTGELFF. The CDR3, as DNA: TGCGCCAGCAGCTTGGTCGTAACCGGGGAGCTGTTTTTT.

The V call is TRBV6-6, the J call TRBJ2-7, with TRBD2 identical over 9 bases. Germline loops: CDR1 MNHNY, CDR2 SVGAGI (reference sequence). This CDR3 spans 14 amino acids. V was pared by 0 bases and J by 4 bases, with 1 base of the junction left unmatched. CDR3 DNA sequence: TGTGCCAGCAGTTACTCTCTAGCGGGATACGAGCAGTACTTC. Protein: CASSYSLAGYEQYF.

The rearrangement uses TRBV5-1 and TRBJ1-2; D unresolved. Germline loops: CDR1 SGHRS, CDR2 YFSETQ. Deletions cut 0 bases from V and 0 bases from J, with 6 bases between. This CDR3 is 14 amino acids long. CDR3 sequence: CASSLDRANYGYTF. The CDR3 DNA reads as TGCGCCAGCAGCTTGGACAGAGCTAACTATGGCTACACCTTC.

The chain is built from TRBV6-5 and TRBJ2-3, with 8 bases aligning to TRBD1. Trimming removed 2 bases from V and 1 base from J; junction bases left unmatched: 2. CDR3 length: 15 amino acids. Per the germline V gene, CDR1 is MNHEY and CDR2 is SVGAGI. CDR3 DNA sequence: TGTGCCAGCAGTTACCCGGGACAGGGCACAGATACGCAGTATTTT. Translated: CASSYPGQGTDTQYF.

In this sample, this clone turned up a few times. V is TRBV4-1 and J is TRBJ2-3; no clear D gene. The CDR3 is made up of 14 amino acids. V was clipped by 1 base and J by 3 bases, with 8 bases between them. Looked up from germline, CDR1 is MGHRA and CDR2 is YSYEKL. CDR3 sequence: CASSQGLLTDTQYF. In DNA form, the CDR3 reads TGCGCCAGCAGCCAAGGCTTGTTGACAGATACGCAGTATTTT.

The V and J genes are TRBV5-1 and TRBJ2-7; no clear D. This CDR3 has 11 amino acids. Between the trimmed V and J ends, which lost 2 bases and 3 bases, there was a span of 3 bases. The V gene's germline CDR1 is SGHRS and CDR2 YFSETQ. Here the CDR3 reads CASSLYYEQYF. The DNA of the CDR3 is TGCGCCAGCAGCTTATACTACGAGCAGTACTTC.

This chain connects TRBV29-1 to TRBJ2-7; D unresolved. V was clipped by 4 bases and J by 2 bases, with 12 bases between them. The CDR3 spans 13 residues. Per germline, CDR1 SQVTM and CDR2 ANQGSEA. The CDR3 region is CSVVTGRTYEQYF. Written as DNA, the CDR3 is TGCAGCGTTGTAACTGGACGAACCTACGAGCAGTACTTC.

V is TRBV11-3 and J is TRBJ1-2; D is unresolved. The CDR3 loop spans 12 amino acids. Germline V gives CDR1 SGHNT, CDR2 YENEEA. Deletions cut 5 bases from V and 4 bases from J, with 8 bases between. The CDR3 reads CASSPQGYGYTF. CDR3 in DNA: TGTGCCAGCAGCCCCCAAGGCTATGGCTACACCTTC.

The chain is built from TRBV4-2 and TRBJ2-1; 10 positions match TRBD2. Germline V gives CDR1 LGHNA, CDR2 YNFKEQ. The CDR3 is made up of 17 amino acids. V lost 3 bases and J lost 0; bases outside the gene matches: 5. CDR3 loop: CASSQRSSGSSYNEQFF. Here the CDR3 DNA reads TGTGCCAGCAGCCAGCGCTCTAGCGGGAGCTCCTACAATGAGCAGTTCTTC.

The chain employs TRBV18 and TRBJ1-1, with D tentatively TRBD1 (6 bases). This CDR3 spans 16 amino acids. Germline CDR1 is KGHSH and CDR2 is LQKENI. With 1 base removed from V and 4 bases from J, the gap between germline ends came to 16 bases. CDR3 in amino acids: CASSPQPGAPGTEAFF. The CDR3 DNA reads as TGTGCCAGCTCACCACAACCGGGGGCCCCAGGCACTGAAGCTTTCTTT.

The rearrangement uses TRBV5-1 and TRBJ2-7; D not certain. Per germline, CDR1 SGHRS and CDR2 YFSETQ. V lost 0 bases and J 2 bases, leaving 21 bases between the germline ends. The CDR3 length is 18 residues. This CDR3 is CASSLAEAGSSAPYEQYF. The CDR3 region has the DNA TGCGCCAGCAGCTTGGCCGAGGCAGGCTCGTCGGCCCCCTACGAGCAGTACTTC.

The rearrangement links TRBV4-2 to TRBJ2-7, with a weak D call TRBD2 (5 bases). The germline V gene encodes CDR1 LGHNA and CDR2 YNFKEQ. The length of the CDR3 is 15 residues. The V gene lost 1 base and the J gene lost 4 bases, with 14 bases spanning the gap. The CDR3 sequence is CASSQAIGLAYEQYF. The CDR3 DNA is TGTGCCAGCAGCCAAGCGATTGGGCTAGCATACGAGCAGTACTTC.

The chain joins TRBV18 to TRBJ1-2; maybe TRBD1 (5 bases). Germline lookup yields CDR1 KGHSH and CDR2 LQKENI. CDR3 length equals 15 residues. Deletions cut 3 bases from V and 5 bases from J, with 16 bases between. The CDR3 is CASSPFDSESYGYTF. In nucleotides, the CDR3 is TGTGCCAGCTCACCGTTCGACAGCGAATCATATGGCTACACCTTC.

This clone was seen a few times. This chain's CDR3 is CASSFAGIYEQYF. The CDR3 nucleotides are TGTGCCAGCAGCTTCGCGGGGATCTACGAGCAGTACTTC. The rearrangement links TRBV7-9 to TRBJ2-7, with D tentatively TRBD2 (6 bases). The V end lost 3 bases, the J end lost 3 bases, and 9 bases lay between the germline ends. Per germline, CDR1 SEHNR and CDR2 FQNEAQ (reference sequence). There are 13 residues in the CDR3.

This chain links TRBV9 with TRBJ2-3, with 8 bases aligning to TRBD2. V gave up 4 bases and J gave up 0 bases; unmatched junction bases: 7. Germline V gives CDR1 SGDLS, CDR2 YYNGEE. CDR3 length: 16 amino acids. The CDR3 DNA sequence: TGTGCCAGCAGCATCCGGACTAGCCCTAGCACAGATACGCAGTATTTT. Translating gives CASSIRTSPSTDTQYF. Variable domain in full (rest from reference TRBV9 and TRBJ2-3): DSGVTQTPKHLITATGQRVTLRCSPRSGDLSVYWYQQSLDQGLQFLIQYYNGEERAKGNILERFSAQQFPDLHSELNLSSLELGDSALYFCASSIRTSPSTDTQYFGPGTRLTVL.

The chain combines TRBV9 with TRBJ2-7, with 9 bases fitting TRBD2. The V and J ends lost 0 bases and 1 base, in that order; junction bases with no gene match: 5. CDR1 is SGDLS, CDR2 YYNGEE, per germline. CDR3 length equals 16 residues. The CDR3 protein is CASSVGGSGSSYEQYF. CDR3 sequence (DNA): TGTGCCAGCAGCGTAGGGGGTAGCGGGAGTTCCTACGAGCAGTACTTC.

V usage is TRBV5-1 and J usage is TRBJ1-4, with D possibly matching TRBD1 (6 bases). Trimming took 4 bases from V and 6 from J, leaving 13 bases between them. The CDR3 contains 14 residues. CDR1 is SGHRS, CDR2 YFSETQ, per germline. This CDR3 reads CASSPQGYHEKLFF. In DNA form, the CDR3 reads TGCGCCAGCAGCCCCCAGGGGTATCATGAAAAACTGTTTTTT.

Written as DNA, the CDR3 is TGTGCCAGCAGCTTAGCTCCCTCGGGAATTAGCACAGATACGCAGTATTTT. The encoded protein is CASSLAPSGISTDTQYF. The chain uses TRBV7-8 and TRBJ2-3; tentatively, D is TRBD2 (5 bases). The CDR3 is made up of 17 amino acids. The V gene's germline CDR1 is SGHVS and CDR2 FQNEAQ. V was cut by 0 bases and J by 0 bases, with 13 bases left in between.

In DNA, the CDR3 is TGCGCCAGCAGCCGAACTCCGGGACAGGGCTCCGATACGCAGTATTTT. It encodes CASSRTPGQGSDTQYF. V usage is TRBV4-1 and J usage is TRBJ2-3; 9 bases map to TRBD1. The CDR3 has 16 residues. The trim removed 4 bases at V and 6 bases at J, leaving 11 bases unmatched. The germline V gene encodes CDR1 MGHRA and CDR2 YSYEKL.

In its sample, this clone was seen a few times. The rearrangement links TRBV5-4 to TRBJ2-7; D gene unclear. The ends were cut back, 4 bases at V and 7 bases at J, with 12 bases in the middle. Per germline, CDR1 SGHNT and CDR2 YYREEE (reference sequence). This CDR3 comprises 12 residues. The CDR3 loop reads CASSPLGGEQYF. The DNA for the CDR3 is TGTGCCAGCAGCCCCCTGGGTGGGGAGCAGTACTTC.

This chain links TRBV6-5 with TRBJ1-4; D might be TRBD1 (5 bases). Germline V gene lookup returns CDR1 MNHEY and CDR2 SVGAGI. The CDR3 loop spans 13 amino acids. V lost 5 bases, J lost 7 bases, and 11 bases lay in between. The CDR3 loop reads CASSVRVSEKLFF. The CDR3 nucleotides are TGTGCCAGCAGTGTCAGGGTTAGTGAAAAACTGTTTTTT.

The chain combines TRBV19 with TRBJ2-1; 7 bases fit TRBD2. The CDR3 length is 15 residues. In germline, CDR1 is LNHDA, CDR2 SQIVND (reference sequence). V dropped 6 bases and J dropped 0; count of bases not matched to a gene: 5. CDR3 in DNA: TGTGCCAGTAGCCCAGCGGGAAGCTCCTACAATGAGCAGTTCTTC. It codes for CASSPAGSSYNEQFF.